This T cell receptor beta chain was obtained from a study of cytomegalovirus exposure and HLA in healthy donors. Study-wide findings and caveats: HLA-A and HLA-B allele assignments for most subjects were reportedly predicted accurately using TCR beta sequences.

Worth noting for this clone: The antigen remains unidentified.

PCR was performed using 60 Vbeta and 13 Jbeta primers. The repertoire was sequenced with immunoSEQ multiplex PCR; TCRdb's copy has only in-frame clones and lacks some. The sample records 110,000 or so clones, 67% being singletons. V was pared by 1 base and J by 3 bases, with 7 bases of the junction left unmatched. The CDR3 runs to 16 residues. The germline V gene encodes CDR1 SEHNR and CDR2 FQNEAQ (reference sequence). This TCR derives from a man aged 18-30 years in good health and CMV-seropositive. The specimen sequenced was PBMCs. V is TRBV7-9 and J is TRBJ2-7; 9 positions match TRBD2. The CDR3 sequence is CASSLVLRGGNYEQYF. The CDR3 DNA sequence: TGTGCCAGCAGCTTAGTGCTGCGGGGGGGAAACTACGAGCAGTACTTC.